This is a list of T cell receptor beta chains from one sample in a study of blood T cell repertoires in COVID-19. Data came from immunoSEQ multiplex PCR; TCRdb stores just in-frame clones and leaves some out. The data contain over 150,000 clones, around nine tenths of them singletons. What was sequenced was peripheral blood. The receptors were sampled from a woman aged 80 or older with COVID-19, enrolled during active disease. The CDR3 runs from the conserved cysteine through the conserved F or W. Fields, in order: clone size, J gene, D gene, V gene, CDR3 protein, CDR3 DNA. A D gene is named only where the DNA matches it firmly. Not every row has a clone size; where given, it reads once, few, many or a size class.

clone size: NA; J gene: TRBJ1-1; D gene: TRBD1; V gene: TRBV29-1; CDR3 protein: CSAAGQLGTEAFF; CDR3 DNA: TGCAGCGCCGCGGGACAGTTAGGCACTGAAGCTTTCTTT
clone size: NA; J gene: TRBJ2-6; D gene: TRBD1; V gene: TRBV24-1; CDR3 protein: CAKDRNNSGANVLTF; CDR3 DNA: TGTGCCAAGGACAGGAACAACTCTGGGGCCAACGTCCTGACTTTC
clone size: few; J gene: TRBJ2-7; D gene: TRBD1; V gene: TRBV5-1; CDR3 protein: CASSSGVGQGIYYEQYF; CDR3 DNA: TGCGCCAGCAGCTCGGGGGTAGGACAGGGGATATACTACGAGCAGTACTTC
clone size: NA; J gene: TRBJ2-2; D gene: NA; V gene: TRBV7-6; CDR3 protein: CASSFGGLTGELFF; CDR3 DNA: TGTGCCAGCAGCTTCGGCGGCCTGACCGGGGAGCTGTTTTTT
clone size: NA; J gene: TRBJ2-5; D gene: NA; V gene: TRBV7-8; CDR3 protein: CASSIESRYQETQYF; CDR3 DNA: TGTGCCAGCAGTATTGAAAGCAGGTACCAAGAGACCCAGTACTTC
clone size: once; J gene: TRBJ2-2; D gene: TRBD1; V gene: TRBV19; CDR3 protein: CASSIRGQGTTGELFF; CDR3 DNA: TGTGCCAGTAGTATAAGGGGACAGGGGACTACCGGGGAGCTGTTTTTT
clone size: NA; J gene: TRBJ1-5; D gene: NA; V gene: TRBV19; CDR3 protein: CASSIASRAGEGQPQHF; CDR3 DNA: TGTGCCAGTAGTATAGCTAGTAGGGCAGGGGAGGGTCAGCCCCAGCATTTT
clone size: few; J gene: TRBJ2-1; D gene: TRBD2; V gene: TRBV4-1; CDR3 protein: CASSAPHGLADYNEQFF; CDR3 DNA: TGCGCCAGCAGCGCCCCCCACGGGCTAGCGGATTACAATGAGCAGTTCTTC
clone size: NA; J gene: TRBJ2-7; D gene: TRBD2; V gene: TRBV9; CDR3 protein: CASSPSGSSYEQYF; CDR3 DNA: TGTGCCAGCAGCCCAAGCGGGAGCAGCTACGAGCAGTACTTC
clone size: NA; J gene: TRBJ1-3; D gene: NA; V gene: TRBV28; CDR3 protein: CASFAGQISGNTIYF; CDR3 DNA: TGTGCCAGCTTTGCCGGACAGATCTCTGGAAACACCATATATTTT